These 14 T cell receptor beta chains were sequenced from one sample in a study of neurological immune-mediated disorders. TCRdb passed the 5' RACE reads through MiXCR, listing each CDR3 protein once. The sample lists 55,000 to 65,000 distinct CDR3 sequences, 9.5% to 12% occurring once. Time point noted: longitudinal time-point 1 (baseline). The sequenced sample was PBMCs. These receptors all come from a male donor with HTLV-1-associated myelopathy (HAM/TSP).

Regarding this clonotype: The junction shows a germline mismatch at one end, possibly a read error. The rearrangement joins TRBV27 to TRBJ2-7, with TRBD1 as a possible D gene (7 bases). Germline-derived CDR1 and CDR2 are MNHEY and SMNVEV (reference sequence). The CDR3 totals 14 residues. CDR3 residues: CVSSLDAGQREQYF. As DNA, the CDR3 is TGTGTCAGCAGTTTAGACGCGGGACAGCGCGAGCAGTACTTC.

CDR3 sequence (DNA): TGTGCCAGCAGCCGGGCAGTCAAGGCTGAAGCTTTCTTT. It translates to CASSRAVKAEAFF. The chain recombines TRBV14 with TRBJ1-1; D gene unclear. This CDR3 region has 13 residues. The ends were cut back, 4 bases at V and 6 bases at J, with 12 bases in the middle. Per the germline V gene, CDR1 is SGHDN and CDR2 is FVKESK.

This clonotype has ten or more counts. The chain uses TRBV5-6 and TRBJ1-4; 9 nucleotides align to TRBD1. The CDR3 is 17 amino acids. The J segment lost 10 bases and the V segment lost 4 bases, leaving 17 bases of the junction unmatched. Germline CDR1 is SGHDT and CDR2 is YYEEEE. CDR3 nucleotides: TGTGCCAGCAGCCATGGGACAGGGTTAACCACCGCGGGAAAACTGTTTTTT. This codes for CASSHGTGLTTAGKLFF.

Ten or more counts support this clonotype. The chain couples TRBV6-5 to TRBJ1-1, with 9 positions matching TRBD1. The CDR3 spans 15 residues. CDR1 and CDR2 (germline): MNHEY, SVGAGI. J gave up 4 bases and V 1 base, and 4 bases lay outside the gene matches. CDR3 residues: CASSYLQGAGTEAFF. CDR3 sequence (DNA): TGTGCCAGCAGTTACTTACAGGGGGCGGGCACTGAAGCTTTCTTT.

The sample holds many counts of this clonotype. This chain's CDR3 is CASSGEKLFF. The DNA of the CDR3 is TGTGCCAGCAGCGGTGAAAAACTGTTTTTT. The chain links TRBV7-9 to TRBJ1-4; D is uncertain. The V end was cut by 5 bases, the J end by 7 bases, with 2 bases between. Per the germline V gene, CDR1 is SEHNR and CDR2 is FQNEAQ (reference sequence). The CDR3 runs 10 residues.

In its sample, this clonotype was seen many times. The CDR3 DNA reads as TGTGCCAGCAGCTTGGGACGGACAGGGTTTTACGAGACCCAGTACTTC. Encoded protein: CASSLGRTGFYETQYF. The chain employs TRBV5-6 and TRBJ2-5; the match to TRBD1 covers 8 bases. The CDR3 extends over 16 amino acids. Germline CDR1 reads SGHDT; CDR2 reads YYEEEE. The trim removed 0 bases at V and 5 bases at J, leaving 9 bases unmatched.

This clonotype has ten or more counts. The J gene is TRBJ1-1, the V gene TRBV5-1; TRBD1 is a possible D gene (6 bases). Trimming pared 4 bases from V and 1 base from J, leaving 14 bases between. There are 15 residues in the CDR3. Germline loops: CDR1 SGHRS, CDR2 YFSETQ. CDR3: CASSTPKQGNTEAFF. CDR3 DNA: TGCGCCAGCAGCACACCAAAACAGGGGAACACTGAAGCTTTCTTT. Complete variable domain (other parts from reference TRBV5-1 and TRBJ1-1): KAGVTQTPRYLIKTRGQQVTLSCSPISGHRSVSWYQQTPGQGLQFLFEYFSETQRNKGNFPGRFSGRQFSNSRSEMNVSTLELGDSALYLCASSTPKQGNTEAFFGQGTRLTVV.

The chain joins TRBV30 to TRBJ2-7; 8 bases map to TRBD1. The CDR3 consists of 17 residues. The V segment lost 1 base and the J segment 5 bases; nucleotides outside the gene matches: 16. The germline V gene has CDR1 GTSNPN and CDR2 SVGIG (reference sequence). The CDR3 coding sequence is TGTGCCTGGAGTGCTACTCTCGTACAGGGGGTGGTTGACGAGCAGTACTTC. It encodes CAWSATLVQGVVDEQYF.

This clonotype was found many times. The genes are TRBV15 and TRBJ1-2; no definite D call. V lost 1 base, J lost 1 base, and 10 bases lay in between. The CDR3 extends over 15 amino acids. CDR1 is LNHNV, CDR2 YYDKDF, per germline (reference sequence). The CDR3 loop is CATSRVDAGNYGYTF. CDR3 nucleotides: TGTGCCACCAGCAGAGTGGACGCCGGTAACTATGGCTACACCTTC.

This clonotype has a count of ten or more. The chain recombines TRBV5-1 with TRBJ2-3, with D possibly being TRBD1 (5 bases). Germline CDR1 reads SGHRS; CDR2 reads YFSETQ. The CDR3 is 15 amino acids. Trimming took 1 base from V and 1 from J, leaving 10 bases between them. CDR3 loop: CASSLIGAGTDTQYF. Here the CDR3 DNA reads TGCGCCAGCAGCTTGATAGGGGCAGGCACAGATACGCAGTATTTT.

This clonotype was seen at least ten times. The chain's CDR3 is CASRNFLAGGQDTQYF. The CDR3 DNA sequence: TGTGCCAGCAGAAACTTTCTAGCGGGGGGCCAAGATACGCAGTATTTT. The chain employs TRBV6-6 and TRBJ2-3; 11 positions match TRBD2. V lost 6 bases to trimming and J lost 5 bases; unmatched junction nucleotides: 10. The CDR3 length is 16 residues. Germline CDR1 is MNHNY and CDR2 is SVGAGI (reference sequence).

This clonotype was counted many times. The chain employs TRBV28 and TRBJ1-4; possibly TRBD1 for D (5 bases). In germline, CDR1 is MDHEN, CDR2 SYDVKM. The CDR3 totals 14 residues. The V gene lost 8 bases and the J gene lost 3 bases, with 13 bases spanning the gap. CDR3 in amino acids: CASLDSLANEKLFF. The CDR3 DNA is TGTGCCAGCCTAGACAGTCTTGCTAATGAAAAACTGTTTTTT.

This clonotype occurred many times. The V gene is TRBV7-9, the J gene TRBJ1-2, with D possibly being TRBD1 (5 bases). CDR1 SEHNR and CDR2 FQNEAQ come from the germline V gene (reference sequence). This CDR3 region has 15 residues. Trimming cost V 5 bases and J 4 bases, with 17 bases left between them. CDR3 sequence (DNA): TGTGCCAGCAGCCGCTCCGGAGGGGACGCCTATGGCTACACCTTC. It codes for CASSRSGGDAYGYTF.

This clonotype was detected ten times or more. This chain joins TRBV6-5 and TRBJ2-7; D remains unclear. V lost 7 bases and J 5 bases, leaving 9 bases between the germline ends. The CDR3 covers 11 residues. Germline loops: CDR1 MNHEY, CDR2 SVGAGI. DNA of the CDR3: TGTGCCAGCACCGCCGGGCACGAGCAGTACTTC. Protein sequence: CASTAGHEQYF.